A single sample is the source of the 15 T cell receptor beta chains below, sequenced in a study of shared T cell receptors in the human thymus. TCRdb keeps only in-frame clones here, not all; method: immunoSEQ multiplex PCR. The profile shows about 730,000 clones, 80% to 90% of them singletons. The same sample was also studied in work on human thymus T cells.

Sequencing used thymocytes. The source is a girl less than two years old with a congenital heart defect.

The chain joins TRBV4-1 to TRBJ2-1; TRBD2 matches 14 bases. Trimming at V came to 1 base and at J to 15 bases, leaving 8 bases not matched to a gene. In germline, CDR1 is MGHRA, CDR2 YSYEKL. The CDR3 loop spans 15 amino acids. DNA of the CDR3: TGCGCCAGCAGCCAAGGACTAGCGGGGGGGCTCTATCTGTTCTTC. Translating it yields CASSQGLAGGLYLFF.

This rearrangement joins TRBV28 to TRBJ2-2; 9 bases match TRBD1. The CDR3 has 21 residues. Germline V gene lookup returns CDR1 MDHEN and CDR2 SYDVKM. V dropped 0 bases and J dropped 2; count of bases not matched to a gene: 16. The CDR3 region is CASSLCELGCGDRDNTGELFF. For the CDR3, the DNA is TGTGCCAGCAGTTTATGTGAACTAGGGTGTGGGGACAGGGACAACACCGGGGAGCTGTTTTTT.

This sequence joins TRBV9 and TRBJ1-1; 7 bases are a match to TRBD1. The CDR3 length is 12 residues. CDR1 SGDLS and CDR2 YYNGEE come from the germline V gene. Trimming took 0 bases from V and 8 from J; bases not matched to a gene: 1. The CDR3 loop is CASSVEGQEAFF. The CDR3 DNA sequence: TGTGCCAGCAGCGTAGAGGGACAGGAAGCTTTCTTT. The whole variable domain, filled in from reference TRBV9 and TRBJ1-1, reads DSGVTQTPKHLITATGQRVTLRCSPRSGDLSVYWYQQSLDQGLQFLIQYYNGEERAKGNILERFSAQQFPDLHSELNLSSLELGDSALYFCASSVEGQEAFFGQGTRLTVV.

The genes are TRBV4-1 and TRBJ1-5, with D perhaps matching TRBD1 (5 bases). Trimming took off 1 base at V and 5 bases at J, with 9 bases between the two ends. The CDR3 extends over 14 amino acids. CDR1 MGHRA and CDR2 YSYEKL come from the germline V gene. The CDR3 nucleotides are TGCGCCAGCAGCCAAGGATACAGGCATCAGCCCCAGCATTTT. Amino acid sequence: CASSQGYRHQPQHF.

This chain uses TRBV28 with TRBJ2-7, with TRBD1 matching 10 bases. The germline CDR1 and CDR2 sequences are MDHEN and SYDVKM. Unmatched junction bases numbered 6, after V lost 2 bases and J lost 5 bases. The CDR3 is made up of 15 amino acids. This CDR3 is CASSLTRDRGHEQYF. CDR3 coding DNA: TGTGCCAGCAGTTTAACCCGGGACAGGGGCCACGAGCAGTACTTC.

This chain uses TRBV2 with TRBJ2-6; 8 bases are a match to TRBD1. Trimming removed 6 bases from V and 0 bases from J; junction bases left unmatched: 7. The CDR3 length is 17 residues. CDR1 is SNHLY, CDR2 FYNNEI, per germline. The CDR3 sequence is CASRTGVFHSGANVLTF. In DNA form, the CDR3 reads TGTGCCAGCAGGACAGGGGTCTTTCACTCTGGGGCCAACGTCCTGACTTTC.

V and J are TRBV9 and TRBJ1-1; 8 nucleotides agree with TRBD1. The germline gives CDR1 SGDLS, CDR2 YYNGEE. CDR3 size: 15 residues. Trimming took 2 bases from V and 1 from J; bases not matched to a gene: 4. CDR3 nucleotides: TGTGCCAGCAGCGTGGTCGACAGGGGGAACACTGAAGCTTTCTTT. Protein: CASSVVDRGNTEAFF.

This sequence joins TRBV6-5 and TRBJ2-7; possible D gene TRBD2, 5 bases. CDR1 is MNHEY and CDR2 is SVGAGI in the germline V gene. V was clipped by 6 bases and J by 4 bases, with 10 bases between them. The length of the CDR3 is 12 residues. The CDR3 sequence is CASSRTRYEQYF. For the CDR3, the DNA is TGTGCCAGCAGCCGGACTCGGTACGAGCAGTACTTC.

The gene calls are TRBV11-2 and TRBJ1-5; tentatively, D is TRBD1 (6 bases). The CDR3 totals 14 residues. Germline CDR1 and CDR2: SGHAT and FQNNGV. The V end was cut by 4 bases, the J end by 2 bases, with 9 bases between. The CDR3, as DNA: TGTGCCAGCAGCTCAGGGGTCGGCAATCAGCCCCAGCATTTT. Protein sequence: CASSSGVGNQPQHF.

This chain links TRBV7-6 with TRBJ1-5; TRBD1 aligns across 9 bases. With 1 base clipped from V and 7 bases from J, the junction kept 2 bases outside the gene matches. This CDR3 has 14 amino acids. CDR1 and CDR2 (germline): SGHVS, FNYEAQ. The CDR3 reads CASSLDTGGQPQHF. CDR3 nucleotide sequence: TGTGCCAGCAGCTTAGATACAGGGGGCCAGCCCCAGCATTTT.

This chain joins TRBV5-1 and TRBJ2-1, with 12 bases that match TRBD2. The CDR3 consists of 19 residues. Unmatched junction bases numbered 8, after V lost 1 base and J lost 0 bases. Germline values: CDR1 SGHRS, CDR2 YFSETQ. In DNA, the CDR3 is TGCGCCAGCAGCTTGTCATGGACTAGCGGGGCGATCTCCTACAATGAGCAGTTCTTC. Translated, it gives CASSLSWTSGAISYNEQFF.

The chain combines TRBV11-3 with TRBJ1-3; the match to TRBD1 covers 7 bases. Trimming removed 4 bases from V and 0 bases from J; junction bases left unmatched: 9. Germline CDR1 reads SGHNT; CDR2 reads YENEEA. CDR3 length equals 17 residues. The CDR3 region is CASSSRPGQNSGNTIYF. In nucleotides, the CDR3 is TGTGCCAGCAGCTCGCGACCGGGACAGAACTCTGGAAACACCATATATTTT. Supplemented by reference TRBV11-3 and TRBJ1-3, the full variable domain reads EAGVVQSPRYKIIEKKQPVAFWCNPISGHNTLYWYLQNLGQGPELLIRYENEEAVDDSQLPKDRFSAERLKGVDSTLKIQPAELGDSAVYLCASSSRPGQNSGNTIYFGEGSWLTVV.

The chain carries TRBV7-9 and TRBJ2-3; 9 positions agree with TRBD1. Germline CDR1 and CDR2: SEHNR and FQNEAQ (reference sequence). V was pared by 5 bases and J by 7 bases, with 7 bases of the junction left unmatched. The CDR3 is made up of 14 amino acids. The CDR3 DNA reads TGTGCCAGCAGCAAGGGACAGGGAGAGAATACGCAGTATTTT. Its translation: CASSKGQGENTQYF.

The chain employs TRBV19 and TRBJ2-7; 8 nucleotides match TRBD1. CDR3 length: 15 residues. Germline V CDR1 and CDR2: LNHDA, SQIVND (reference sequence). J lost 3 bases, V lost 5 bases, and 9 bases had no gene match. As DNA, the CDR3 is TGTGCCAGTAGTGGGGGACAGGCGATTAACTACGAGCAGTACTTC. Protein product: CASSGGQAINYEQYF.

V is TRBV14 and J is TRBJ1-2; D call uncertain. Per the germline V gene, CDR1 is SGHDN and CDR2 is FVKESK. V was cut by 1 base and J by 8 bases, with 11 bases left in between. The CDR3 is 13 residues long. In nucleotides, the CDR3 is TGTGCCAGCAGCCAAGGAGGCCGCGGAGGCTACACCTTC. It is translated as CASSQGGRGGYTF.